The 3 T cell receptor beta chains listed next were all sequenced from one sample in a study of shared clonotypes between healthy human individuals (dated by TCRdb to between 2020 and 2021). The library was produced with the immunoSEQ multiplex PCR assay. In TCRdb, the immuneACCESS table is reduced to in-frame sequences with V and J assigned. These tables do not hold every clone; where another copy was compared, an unresolved V gene accounts for under half, and the others remain unexplained. The sample data list some 1,600,000 clones, and approximately 98% of these were observed just once. The ten top clones hold roughly 0.45% of the sample. Sequenced input: naive CD4+ T cells sorted from blood. Taken with the paper, the label for cell subset or site translates to: CD45RA+ positively selected. The receptor set was obtained from a man aged 25-45 years in good health.

V usage is TRBV18 and J usage is TRBJ2-4; possible D gene TRBD2, 5 bases. CDR1 is KGHSH, CDR2 LQKENI, per germline. V lost 2 bases and J 9 bases, leaving 17 bases between the germline ends. CDR3 size: 15 residues. The CDR3: CASSPNAGLWSIQYF. In DNA, the CDR3 is TGTGCCAGCTCACCAAACGCAGGACTGTGGAGCATTCAGTACTTC.

The gene calls are TRBV5-4 and TRBJ2-1; D remains unclear. There are 15 residues in the CDR3. In germline, CDR1 is SGHNT, CDR2 YYREEE (reference sequence). The V gene lost 1 base and the J gene lost 7 bases, with 15 bases spanning the gap. CDR3 sequence (DNA): TGTGCCAGCAGCTTGACCCCGGACCTAGAGAATGAGCAGTTCTTC. Its protein is CASSLTPDLENEQFF.

The rearrangement joins TRBV27 to TRBJ2-5, with D possibly being TRBD1 (5 bases). Germline CDR1 MNHEY, CDR2 SMNVEV (reference sequence). The CDR3 covers 14 residues. Trimming pared 3 bases from V and 5 bases from J, leaving 13 bases between. CDR3: CASSFGQGVETQYF. The CDR3, as DNA: TGTGCCAGCAGTTTTGGGCAGGGCGTTGAGACCCAGTACTTC.